A single sample is the source of the 26 T cell receptor beta chains below, sequenced in a study of blood T cell repertoires in COVID-19. Profiling relied on immunoSEQ multiplex PCR, and the TCRdb table lists in-frame clones only, not all of them. Of about 270,000 clones in the sample, 80% to 90% are singletons; the top ten hold roughly 10%. Material: peripheral blood. These receptors all come from a woman in her fifties or sixties who had recovered from COVID-19.

The V gene is TRBV10-2, the J gene TRBJ2-5, with D possibly being TRBD2 (7 bases). V lost 6 bases and J 4 bases, leaving 12 bases between the germline ends. CDR1 and CDR2 (germline): WSHSY, SAAADI. The CDR3 covers 13 residues. The CDR3 DNA sequence: TGCGCCAGCAGGGAAGGGGGGGGAGAGACCCAGTACTTC. Its translation: CASREGGGETQYF.

This chain uses TRBV11-3 with TRBJ1-5, with D uncertain. Trimming shortened V by 0 bases and J by 4 bases, and 10 bases separated the two germline ends. CDR1 and CDR2 from the germline V gene are SGHNT and YENEEA. This CDR3 spans 15 amino acids. This CDR3 reads CASSLEAASNQPQHF. As DNA, the CDR3 is TGTGCCAGCAGCTTAGAGGCTGCCTCTAATCAGCCCCAGCATTTT.

The V and J genes are TRBV7-6 and TRBJ1-1; D is undetermined. The CDR3 has 14 amino acids. Deletions cut 5 bases from V and 5 bases from J, with 15 bases between. Germline V lookup: CDR1 SGHVS, CDR2 FNYEAQ. CDR3 loop: CASSPRRVRTEAFF. CDR3 sequence (DNA): TGTGCCAGCAGCCCCAGGAGGGTTCGTACTGAAGCTTTCTTT.

The genes are TRBV28 and TRBJ1-1, with a possible D match to TRBD1 (6 bases). This CDR3 comprises 14 residues. V lost 7 bases to trimming and J lost 7 bases, with 19 bases between them. Germline CDR1 is MDHEN and CDR2 is SYDVKM. For the CDR3, the DNA is TGTGCCAGCAACCCAGCGGGGGCGAATGTTGAAGCTTTCTTT. Protein product: CASNPAGANVEAFF.

This chain uses TRBV7-2 with TRBJ2-5; tentatively, D is TRBD1 (6 bases). The germline gives CDR1 SGHTA, CDR2 FQGNSA. This CDR3 spans 19 amino acids. V was cut by 0 bases and J by 1 base, with 21 bases left in between. CDR3 sequence (DNA): TGTGCCAGCAGCTTAGCCCCCTTCAACAGACAGGACCCCCAAGAGACCCAGTACTTC. This encodes CASSLAPFNRQDPQETQYF. The full variable domain, completed using reference TRBV7-2 and TRBJ2-5, is GAGVSQSPSNKVTEKGKDVELRCDPISGHTALYWYRQSLGQGLEFLIYFQGNSAPDKSGLPSDRFSAERTGGSVSTLTIQRTQQEDSAVYLCASSLAPFNRQDPQETQYFGPGTRLLVL.

This clone was seen a single time. V gene TRBV3-1 (or the pseudogene TRBV3-2) combines with J gene TRBJ2-6; 10 bases align to TRBD1. Unmatched junction bases numbered 9, after V lost 9 bases and J lost 1 base. In germline, CDR1 is LGHDT, CDR2 YNNKEL (reference sequence). The CDR3 is made up of 17 amino acids. The CDR3: CASLGRQGASGANVLTF. CDR3 in DNA: TGTGCCAGTTTAGGGAGACAGGGGGCTTCTGGGGCCAACGTCCTGACTTTC.

Details on this clone: One end of the junction does not line up with germline, which may come from a read error. The CDR3, as DNA: TGTGCCAGCAGTTACAACTTTAACCAGGACAGGGGGCCTGCCGGCTTC. Encoded protein: CASSYNFNQDRGPAGF. V usage is TRBV6-2 or TRBV6-3 and J usage is TRBJ1-2; TRBD1 matches at 11 bases. This CDR3 has 16 residues. Germline V gene sequence: CDR1 MNHEY, CDR2 SVGEGT.

A single count supports this clone. The rearrangement joins TRBV10-3 to TRBJ2-7; D is perhaps TRBD2 (6 bases). Per the germline V gene, CDR1 is ENHRY and CDR2 is SYGVKD. The CDR3 runs 15 residues. Between the trimmed V and J ends, which lost 6 bases and 0 bases, there was a span of 15 bases. The CDR3 nucleotides are TGTGCCATCAGGGGTGAAGGGAGGACCTCCTACGAGCAGTACTTC. Amino acid sequence: CAIRGEGRTSYEQYF.

The CDR3 bases are TGTGCCAGCAGCTTGGACCAATCCGGGACAGCATTTAATCAGCCCCAGCATTTT. It encodes CASSLDQSGTAFNQPQHF. This chain uses TRBV5-8 with TRBJ1-5; TRBD1 agrees at 7 bases. This CDR3 contains 18 residues. The germline V gene encodes CDR1 SGHTS and CDR2 YDEGEE. V was clipped by 0 bases and J by 4 bases; unmatched bases: 13.

The V gene is TRBV29-1, the J gene TRBJ2-7, with D perhaps TRBD1 (6 bases). Trimming removed 6 bases from V and 3 bases from J, with 18 bases in between. The CDR3 is made up of 14 amino acids. Germline assignment: CDR1 SQVTM and CDR2 ANQGSEA. CDR3: CSVLIQGTYYEQYF. CDR3 sequence (DNA): TGCAGCGTACTAATACAGGGAACTTACTACGAGCAGTACTTC.

V gene TRBV5-1 combines with J gene TRBJ2-7; 9 bases match TRBD1. Germline V gene data show CDR1 as SGHRS and CDR2 as YFSETQ. The CDR3 extends over 15 amino acids. After removal of 4 bases from V and 3 bases from J, the junction contained 8 bases not matched to a gene. CDR3 protein: CASSTTGGNIYEQYF. In DNA form, the CDR3 reads TGCGCCAGCAGCACTACAGGGGGCAATATCTACGAGCAGTACTTC.

V gene TRBV18 combines with J gene TRBJ1-1, with D unclear. CDR1 is KGHSH and CDR2 is LQKENI in the germline V gene. There are 14 residues in the CDR3. V was pared by 2 bases and J by 1 base, with 8 bases between. CDR3: CASSPDTENTEAFF. The CDR3, as DNA: TGTGCCAGCTCACCAGACACTGAGAACACTGAAGCTTTCTTT.

This rearrangement joins TRBV29-1 to TRBJ2-1; D may be TRBD2 (5 bases). Germline CDR1 is SQVTM and CDR2 is ANQGSEA. Trimming took 3 bases from V and 8 from J, leaving 8 bases between them. The CDR3 contains 11 residues. In DNA, the CDR3 is TGCAGCGTTGATACTAGTTATGAGCAGTTCTTC. Translated, it gives CSVDTSYEQFF.

This clone occurred a few times. The chain links TRBV28 to TRBJ1-5; D unclear. V shed 5 bases and J shed 2 bases, with 13 bases lying between them. The CDR3 runs 15 residues. The germline CDR1 and CDR2 sequences are MDHEN and SYDVKM. The CDR3: CASSLRVFGNQPQHF. CDR3 DNA: TGTGCCAGCAGTCTTCGGGTATTCGGCAATCAGCCCCAGCATTTT.

This sequence joins TRBV7-9 and TRBJ2-7; possible D gene TRBD2, 5 bases. Germline V gene lookup returns CDR1 SEHNR and CDR2 FQNEAQ (reference sequence). CDR3 length: 15 amino acids. Between the trimmed V and J ends, which lost 0 bases and 3 bases, there was a span of 12 bases. The CDR3 coding sequence is TGTGCCAGCAGCTTAGCGCTCCGGGAACACTACGAGCAGTACTTC. Its protein product is CASSLALREHYEQYF.

This chain joins TRBV25-1 and TRBJ2-7; D gene ambiguous. The CDR3 runs to 11 residues. Germline loops: CDR1 MGHDK, CDR2 SYGVNS. The germline V and J ends were trimmed by 4 bases and 4 bases, with 5 bases remaining between them. CDR3 bases: TGTGCCAGCAGTGCAGTTTACGAGCAGTACTTC. Translating gives CASSAVYEQYF.

The sample holds one count of this clone. The V call is TRBV28, the J call TRBJ1-2; 9 bases fit TRBD1. The ends lost 10 bases at V and 6 bases at J; junction bases unmatched: 6. From germline, CDR1 is MDHEN and CDR2 SYDVKM. The CDR3 is made up of 12 amino acids. CDR3 in amino acids: CATAGTGNGYTF. The DNA for the CDR3 is TGTGCCACGGCGGGGACAGGGAATGGCTACACCTTC.

The V gene is TRBV7-9, the J gene TRBJ1-1; D ambiguous. Trimming shortened V by 1 base and J by 0 bases, and 9 bases separated the two germline ends. The CDR3 loop spans 15 amino acids. Germline values: CDR1 SEHNR, CDR2 FQNEAQ (reference sequence). The CDR3 nucleotides read TGTGCCAGCAGCTTAGTGAGGGCCCTGAACACTGAAGCTTTCTTT. Translated: CASSLVRALNTEAFF.

This CDR3 is CATSELDTQYF. In nucleotides, the CDR3 is TGTGCCACCAGTGAACTAGATACGCAGTATTTT. The rearrangement links TRBV24-1 to TRBJ2-3; D is unresolved. V was trimmed by 4 bases and J by 5 bases, leaving 3 bases between them. Looked up from germline, CDR1 is KGHDR and CDR2 is SFDVKD. The CDR3 runs 11 residues.

V is TRBV6-1 and J is TRBJ1-5, with TRBD1 as a possible D gene (6 bases). Germline loops: CDR1 MNHNS, CDR2 SASEGT. This CDR3 has 16 amino acids. V lost 3 bases and J 2 bases, leaving 14 bases between the germline ends. CDR3 amino acids: CASSEQGWVRNQPQHF. The CDR3 DNA is TGTGCCAGCAGTGAGCAGGGGTGGGTACGCAATCAGCCCCAGCATTTT.

The chain is built from TRBV3-1 (or the pseudogene TRBV3-2) and TRBJ2-5; 7 bases align to TRBD2. J lost 7 bases, V lost 1 base, and 6 bases had no gene match. The CDR3 runs to 14 residues. From germline, CDR1 is LGHDT and CDR2 YNNKEL (reference sequence). The CDR3 reads CASSQASGPGTQYF. In DNA form, the CDR3 reads TGTGCCAGCAGCCAAGCTAGCGGTCCTGGGACCCAGTACTTC.

CDR3 amino acids: CASTVNRRNTEAFF. The DNA of the CDR3 is TGTGCCAGTACCGTTAATCGTAGGAACACTGAAGCTTTCTTT. This sequence joins TRBV19 and TRBJ1-1; no definite D call. Germline V gives CDR1 LNHDA, CDR2 SQIVND (reference sequence). V lost 7 bases to trimming and J lost 1 base, with 13 bases between them. This CDR3 comprises 14 residues.

V usage is TRBV6-5 and J usage is TRBJ2-1; D possibly corresponds to TRBD2 (6 bases). Trimming stripped 2 bases from V and 6 bases from J, with 17 bases between. This CDR3 spans 16 amino acids. Per the germline V gene, CDR1 is MNHEY and CDR2 is SVGAGI. The CDR3 reads CASSYHGTLEPNEQFF. In DNA form, the CDR3 reads TGTGCCAGCAGTTACCACGGGACTCTCGAGCCCAATGAGCAGTTCTTC.

The V gene is TRBV19, the J gene TRBJ1-3; D uncertain. This CDR3 region has 14 residues. Trimming stripped 2 bases from V and 1 base from J, with 6 bases between. Germline V gene sequence: CDR1 LNHDA, CDR2 SQIVND (reference sequence). The CDR3 loop is CASSIRGSGNTIYF. DNA of the CDR3: TGTGCCAGTAGTATACGGGGATCTGGAAACACCATATATTTT.

The chain links TRBV29-1 to TRBJ2-5; 12 nucleotides match TRBD2. The CDR3 is 20 residues long. The ends lost 2 bases at V and 4 bases at J; junction bases unmatched: 20. Germline V gene sequence: CDR1 SQVTM, CDR2 ANQGSEA. The CDR3 reads CSVEPDRASGRALERETQYF. The CDR3 region has the DNA TGCAGCGTTGAACCCGATCGCGCTAGCGGGAGGGCATTGGAGCGAGAGACCCAGTACTTC.

The rearrangement joins TRBV7-6 to TRBJ1-3; D gene unclear. V lost 2 bases and J lost 2, with 10 bases in between. Germline CDR1 SGHVS, CDR2 FNYEAQ. There are 15 residues in the CDR3. The CDR3 protein is CASSLNEGAGNTIYF. DNA for the CDR3: TGTGCCAGCAGCTTAAACGAGGGAGCTGGAAACACCATATATTTT.